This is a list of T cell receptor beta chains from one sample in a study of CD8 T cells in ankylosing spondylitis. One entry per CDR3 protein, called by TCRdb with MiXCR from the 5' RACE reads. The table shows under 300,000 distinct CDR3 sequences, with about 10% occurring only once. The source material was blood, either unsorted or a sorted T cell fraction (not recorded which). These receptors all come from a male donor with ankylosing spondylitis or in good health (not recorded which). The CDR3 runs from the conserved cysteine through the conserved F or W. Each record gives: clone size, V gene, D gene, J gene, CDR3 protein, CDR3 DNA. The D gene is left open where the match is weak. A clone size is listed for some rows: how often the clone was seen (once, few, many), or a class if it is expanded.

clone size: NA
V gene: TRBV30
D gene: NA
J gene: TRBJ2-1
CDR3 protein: CAWRGGLGSYNEQFF
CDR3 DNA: TGTGCCTGGAGGGGGGGCCTGGGGTCCTACAATGAGCAGTTCTTC

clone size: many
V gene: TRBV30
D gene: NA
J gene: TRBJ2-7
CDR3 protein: CAWRSPDSRSYEQYF
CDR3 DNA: TGTGCCTGGAGGTCTCCGGACAGCCGCTCCTACGAGCAGTACTTC

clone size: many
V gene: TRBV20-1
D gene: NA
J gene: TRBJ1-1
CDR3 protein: CSAPGPTNTEAFF
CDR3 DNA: TGCAGTGCCCCCGGGCCGACGAACACTGAAGCTTTCTTT

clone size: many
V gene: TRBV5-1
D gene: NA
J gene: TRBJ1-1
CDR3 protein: CASSSSRGGTEAFF
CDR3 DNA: TGCGCCAGCAGCTCGAGTAGGGGGGGAACTGAAGCTTTCTTT

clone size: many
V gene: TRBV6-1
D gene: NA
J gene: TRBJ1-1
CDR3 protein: CACSGEAFF
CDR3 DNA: TGTGCCTGCTCCGGCGAAGCTTTCTTT

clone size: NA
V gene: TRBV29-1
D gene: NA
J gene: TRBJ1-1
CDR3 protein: CSVDRGRPGEAFF
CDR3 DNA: TGCAGCGTTGATCGGGGACGCCCGGGTGAAGCTTTCTTT

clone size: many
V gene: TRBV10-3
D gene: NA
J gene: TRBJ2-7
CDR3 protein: CAISGSTYEQYF
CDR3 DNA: TGTGCCATCAGTGGCTCAACCTACGAGCAGTACTTC

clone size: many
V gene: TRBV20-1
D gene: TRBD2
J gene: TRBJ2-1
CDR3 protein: CSAPGGTSGSYNEQFF
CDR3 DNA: TGCAGTGCCCCCGGGGGGACTAGCGGGAGTTACAATGAGCAGTTCTTC

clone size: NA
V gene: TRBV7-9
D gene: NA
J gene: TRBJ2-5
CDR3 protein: CASSLGLLGETQYF
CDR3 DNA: TGTGCCAGCAGCTTAGGGTTACTTGGAGAGACCCAGTACTTC

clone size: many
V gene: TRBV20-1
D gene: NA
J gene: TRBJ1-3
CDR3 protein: CSARDHLRRPSSGNTIYF
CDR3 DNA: TGCAGTGCTAGAGATCATTTGCGCAGACCAAGCTCTGGAAACACCATATATTTT

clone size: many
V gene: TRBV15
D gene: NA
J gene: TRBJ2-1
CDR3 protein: CATSRELISPSAIRDFSSYNEQFF
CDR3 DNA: TGTGCCACCAGCAGAGAATTGATATCCCCATCCGCCATCCGGGACTTTAGCTCCTACAATGAGCAGTTCTTC

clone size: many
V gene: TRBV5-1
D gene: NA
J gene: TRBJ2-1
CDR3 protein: CASSLQAGSNEQFF
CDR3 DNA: TGCGCCAGCAGCCTACAGGCGGGCTCCAATGAGCAGTTCTTC

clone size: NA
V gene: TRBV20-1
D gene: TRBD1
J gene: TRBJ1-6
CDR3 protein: CSALGQGNNSPLHF
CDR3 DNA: TGCAGTGCGCTGGGACAGGGGAACAATTCACCCCTCCACTTT

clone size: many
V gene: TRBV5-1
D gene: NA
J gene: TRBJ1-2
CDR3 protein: CASSPGLANYGYTF
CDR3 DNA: TGCGCCAGCAGCCCAGGGCTAGCTAACTATGGCTACACCTTC

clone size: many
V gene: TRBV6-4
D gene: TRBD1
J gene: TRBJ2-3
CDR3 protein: CASMTGDRGGTDTQYF
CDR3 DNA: TGTGCCAGCATGACAGGAGACAGGGGTGGGACAGATACGCAGTATTTT

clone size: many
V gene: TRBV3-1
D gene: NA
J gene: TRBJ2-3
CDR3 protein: CASSQDVRLSTSTDTQYF
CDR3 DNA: TGTGCCAGCAGCCAAGATGTGAGACTGTCAACTAGCACAGATACGCAGTATTTT

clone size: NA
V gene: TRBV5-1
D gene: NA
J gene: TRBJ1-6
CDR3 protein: CASSLEGNSPLHF
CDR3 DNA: TGCGCCAGCAGCTTGGAGGGTAATTCACCCCTCCACTTT

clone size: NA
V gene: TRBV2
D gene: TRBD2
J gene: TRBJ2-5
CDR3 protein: CASSEGGRAIETQYF
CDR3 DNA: TGTGCCAGCAGTGAGGGCGGGAGGGCCATAGAGACCCAGTACTTC

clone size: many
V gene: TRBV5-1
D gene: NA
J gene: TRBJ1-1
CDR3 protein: CASRPGPDGTEAFF
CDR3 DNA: TGCGCCAGCCGACCGGGCCCCGACGGCACTGAAGCTTTCTTT

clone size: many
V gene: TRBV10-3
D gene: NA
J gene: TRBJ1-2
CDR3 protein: CAISENTGSGYTF
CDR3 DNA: TGTGCCATCAGTGAGAATACAGGGTCTGGCTACACCTTC

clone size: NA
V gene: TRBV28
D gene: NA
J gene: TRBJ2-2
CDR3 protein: CASSFRQDYTGELFF
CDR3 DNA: TGTGCCAGCAGTTTTCGGCAGGACTATACCGGGGAGCTGTTTTTT

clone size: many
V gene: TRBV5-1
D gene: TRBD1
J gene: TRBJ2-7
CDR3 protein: CASSLGTGRYEQYF
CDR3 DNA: TGCGCCAGCAGCTTGGGGACAGGGCGCTACGAGCAGTACTTC

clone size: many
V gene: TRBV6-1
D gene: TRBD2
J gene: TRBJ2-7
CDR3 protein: CASSDWTSSHEQYF
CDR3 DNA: TGTGCCAGCAGTGATTGGACTAGCTCCCACGAGCAGTACTTC

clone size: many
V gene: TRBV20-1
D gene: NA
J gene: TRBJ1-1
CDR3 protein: CSARGTEAFF
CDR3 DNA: TGCAGTGCTAGGGGGACTGAAGCTTTCTTT

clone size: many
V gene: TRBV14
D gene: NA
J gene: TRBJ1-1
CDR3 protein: CASSQQLNTEAFF
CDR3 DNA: TGTGCCAGCAGCCAACAGTTGAACACTGAAGCTTTCTTT

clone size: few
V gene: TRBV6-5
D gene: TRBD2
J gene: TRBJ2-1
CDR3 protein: CASSYHRLAGVVNEQFF
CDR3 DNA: TGTGCCAGCAGTTACCACCGACTAGCGGGGGTCGTCAATGAGCAGTTCTTC

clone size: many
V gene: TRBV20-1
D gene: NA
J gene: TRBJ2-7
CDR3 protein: CSASPRPSYEQYF
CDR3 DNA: TGCAGTGCTAGCCCCCGGCCGTCCTACGAGCAGTACTTC

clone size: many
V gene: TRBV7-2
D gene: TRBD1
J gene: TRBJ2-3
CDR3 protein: CASSRRAGTGSGDTQYF
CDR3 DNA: TGTGCCAGCAGCCGTCGAGCCGGGACAGGGTCCGGAGATACGCAGTATTTT

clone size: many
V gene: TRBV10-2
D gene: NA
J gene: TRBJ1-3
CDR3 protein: CASARGADGNTIYF
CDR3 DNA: TGCGCCAGCGCTAGGGGGGCGGACGGAAACACCATATATTTT

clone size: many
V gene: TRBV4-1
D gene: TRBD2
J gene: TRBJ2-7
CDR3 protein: CASSQDGTSGDTYEQYF
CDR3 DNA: TGCGCCAGCAGCCAAGACGGGACTAGCGGGGACACCTACGAGCAGTACTTC

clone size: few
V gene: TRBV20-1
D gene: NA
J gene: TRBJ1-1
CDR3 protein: CSARDHSPGDLLWGNTEAFF
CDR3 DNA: TGCAGTGCTAGAGATCATTCCCCAGGGGACTTATTGTGGGGTAACACTGAAGCTTTCTTT

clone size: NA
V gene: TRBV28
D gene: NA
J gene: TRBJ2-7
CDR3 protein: CANSETSFEQCF
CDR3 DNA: TGTGCCAACAGTGAGACTAGTTTCGAGCAGTGCTTC

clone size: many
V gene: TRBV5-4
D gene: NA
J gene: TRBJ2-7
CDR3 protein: CASSPQSGPPYEQYF
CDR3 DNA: TGTGCCAGCAGCCCACAAAGCGGGCCTCCCTACGAGCAGTACTTC

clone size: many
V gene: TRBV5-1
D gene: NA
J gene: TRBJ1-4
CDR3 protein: CASSRRGEKLFF
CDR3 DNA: TGCGCCAGCAGCCGACGGGGGGAAAAACTGTTTTTT

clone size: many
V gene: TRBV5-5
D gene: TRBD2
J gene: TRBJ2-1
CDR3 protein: CASSFLLAGDGEQFF
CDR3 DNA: TGTGCCAGCAGCTTCCTACTAGCGGGAGATGGTGAGCAGTTCTTC

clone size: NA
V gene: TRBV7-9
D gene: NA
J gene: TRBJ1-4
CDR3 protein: CASSPGARTTNEKLFF
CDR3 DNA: TGTGCCAGCAGCCCCGGAGCCCGCACAACTAATGAAAAACTGTTTTTT

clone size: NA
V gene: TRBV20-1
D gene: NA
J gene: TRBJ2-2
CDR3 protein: CSAPLWGVAGELFF
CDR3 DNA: TGCAGTGCTCCCCTTTGGGGGGTCGCCGGGGAGCTGTTTTTT

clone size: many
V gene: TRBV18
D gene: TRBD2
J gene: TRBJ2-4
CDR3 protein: CASSPPERGLAKNIQYF
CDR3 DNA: TGTGCCAGCTCACCACCCGAGCGGGGTCTAGCCAAAAACATTCAGTACTTC

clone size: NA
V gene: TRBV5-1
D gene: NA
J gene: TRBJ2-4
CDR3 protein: CASSAREVANIQYF
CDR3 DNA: TGCGCCAGCAGCGCCAGGGAGGTCGCCAACATTCAGTACTTC

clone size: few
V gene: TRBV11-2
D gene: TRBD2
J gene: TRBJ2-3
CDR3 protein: CASSLWASGGTDTQYF
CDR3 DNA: TGTGCCAGCAGCTTGTGGGCTAGCGGGGGGACAGATACGCAGTATTTT

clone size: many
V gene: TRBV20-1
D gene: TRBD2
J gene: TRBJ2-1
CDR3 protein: CSASWGGDYNEQFF
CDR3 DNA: TGCAGTGCGTCATGGGGGGGGGACTACAATGAGCAGTTCTTC

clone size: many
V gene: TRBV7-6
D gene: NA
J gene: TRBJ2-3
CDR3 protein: CASSLASGTDTQYF
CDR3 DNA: TGTGCCAGCAGCCTCGCTAGCGGCACAGATACGCAGTATTTT

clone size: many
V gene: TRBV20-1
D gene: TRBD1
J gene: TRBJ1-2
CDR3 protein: CSARPGTGVSYGYTF
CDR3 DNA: TGCAGTGCTAGGCCCGGGACAGGGGTTTCCTATGGCTACACCTTC

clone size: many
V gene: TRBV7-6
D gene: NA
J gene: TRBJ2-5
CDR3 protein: CASSLGSVKETQYF
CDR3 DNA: TGTGCCAGCAGCCTCGGGAGCGTGAAAGAGACCCAGTACTTC

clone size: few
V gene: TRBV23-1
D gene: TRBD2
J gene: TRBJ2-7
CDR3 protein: CASSRSLAGGIYEQYF
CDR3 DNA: TGCGCCAGCAGTCGCTCGCTAGCGGGAGGGATCTACGAGCAGTACTTC

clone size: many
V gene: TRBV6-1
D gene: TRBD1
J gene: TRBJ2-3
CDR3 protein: CASSGTGVRTDTQYF
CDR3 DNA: TGTGCCAGCAGTGGGACAGGGGTTAGGACAGATACGCAGTATTTT

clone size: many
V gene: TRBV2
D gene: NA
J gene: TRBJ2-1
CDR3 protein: CATRSYNEQFF
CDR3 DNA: TGTGCCACCCGTTCCTACAATGAGCAGTTCTTC

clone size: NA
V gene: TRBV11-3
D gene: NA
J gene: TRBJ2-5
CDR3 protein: CASSLLLETQYF
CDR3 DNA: TGTGCCAGCAGCTTGCTTTTGGAGACCCAGTACTTC

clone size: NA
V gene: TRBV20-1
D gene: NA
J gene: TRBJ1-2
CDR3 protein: CSARGRGRDYGYTF
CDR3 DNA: TGCAGTGCTAGAGGTCGGGGGAGAGACTATGGCTACACCTTC